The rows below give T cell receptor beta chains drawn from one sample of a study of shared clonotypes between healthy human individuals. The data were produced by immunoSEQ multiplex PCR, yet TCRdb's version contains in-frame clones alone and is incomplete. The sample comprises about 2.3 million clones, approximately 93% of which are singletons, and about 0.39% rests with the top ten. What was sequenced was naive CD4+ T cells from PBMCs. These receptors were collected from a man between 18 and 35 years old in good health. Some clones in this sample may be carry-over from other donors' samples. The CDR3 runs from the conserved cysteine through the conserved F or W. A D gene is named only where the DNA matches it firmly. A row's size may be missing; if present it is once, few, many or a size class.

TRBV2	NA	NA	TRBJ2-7	CASSVEMARYEQYF	TGTGCCAGCAGTGTGGAAATGGCGAGGTACGAGCAGTACTTC
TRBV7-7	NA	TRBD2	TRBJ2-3	CASSRTSGSFTDTQYF	TGTGCCAGCAGCCGGACTAGCGGGAGCTTCACAGATACGCAGTATTTT
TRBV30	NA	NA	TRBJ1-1	CAWSGDPLSNTEAFF	TGTGCCTGGAGTGGAGATCCACTATCGAACACTGAAGCTTTCTTT
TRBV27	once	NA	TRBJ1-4	CASSPGRPYRGIATNEKLFF	TGTGCCAGCAGCCCCGGTCGGCCCTATAGGGGTATCGCAACTAATGAAAAACTGTTTTTT
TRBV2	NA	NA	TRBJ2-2	CASSGTANTGELFF	TGTGCCAGCAGTGGGACGGCCAACACCGGGGAGCTGTTTTTT
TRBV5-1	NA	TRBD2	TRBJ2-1	CASSPAGANEQFF	TGCGCCAGCAGCCCCGCGGGAGCCAATGAGCAGTTCTTC
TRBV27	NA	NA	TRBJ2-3	CASSFGRGSSTDTQYF	TGTGCCAGCAGTTTTGGCCGAGGATCAAGCACAGATACGCAGTATTTT
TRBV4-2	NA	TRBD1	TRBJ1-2	CASSQAGTVYGYTF	TGTGCCAGCAGCCAAGCGGGGACAGTCTATGGCTACACCTTC
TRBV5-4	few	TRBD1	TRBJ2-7	CASSLPGQGSEQYF	TGTGCCAGCAGCTTGCCGGGACAGGGCAGCGAGCAGTACTTC
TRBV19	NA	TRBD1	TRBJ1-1	CASSTPRGQGRAEAFF	TGTGCCAGTAGTACTCCCCGGGGACAGGGAAGGGCTGAAGCTTTCTTT
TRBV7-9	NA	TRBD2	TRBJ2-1	CASSEGLAGNEQFF	TGTGCCAGCAGCGAAGGACTAGCGGGAAATGAGCAGTTCTTC
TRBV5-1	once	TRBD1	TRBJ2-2	CASSLVVGGNTGELFF	TGCGCCAGCAGCTTGGTAGTAGGGGGCAACACCGGGGAGCTGTTTTTT
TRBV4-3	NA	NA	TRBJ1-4	CASSPRASNEKLFF	TGCGCCAGCAGCCCTCGGGCGAGTAATGAAAAACTGTTTTTT
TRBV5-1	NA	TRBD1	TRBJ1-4	CASSSTRDRVGEKLFF	TGCGCCAGCAGCTCAACACGGGACAGGGTCGGGGAAAAACTGTTTTTT
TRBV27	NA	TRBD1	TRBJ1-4	CASRTGEKLFF	TGTGCCAGTAGGACAGGTGAAAAACTGTTTTTT
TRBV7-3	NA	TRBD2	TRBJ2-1	CASSLVGTSGINEQFF	TGTGCCAGCAGCTTAGTCGGGACTAGCGGGATAAATGAGCAGTTCTTC
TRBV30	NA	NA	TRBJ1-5	CAWSVARNQPQHF	TGTGCCTGGAGTGTTGCTCGCAATCAGCCCCAGCATTTT
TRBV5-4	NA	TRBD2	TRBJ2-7	CASREVSGSPYEQYF	TGTGCCAGCAGGGAGGTTAGCGGGAGCCCCTACGAGCAGTACTTC
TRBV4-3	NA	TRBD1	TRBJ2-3	CASSQQQTGVDTQYF	TGCGCCAGCAGCCAACAACAGACAGGGGTAGATACGCAGTATTTT
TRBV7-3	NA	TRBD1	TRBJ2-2	CASSLGGTGTAGELFF	TGTGCCAGCAGCTTAGGAGGGACAGGAACGGCCGGGGAGCTGTTTTTT
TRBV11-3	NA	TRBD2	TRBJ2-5	CASSFGLAGQETQYF	TGTGCCAGCAGCTTCGGCCTAGCGGGACAAGAGACCCAGTACTTC
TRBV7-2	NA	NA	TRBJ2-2	CASSLPPINTGELFF	TGTGCCAGCAGCTTACCCCCGATCAACACCGGGGAGCTGTTTTTT
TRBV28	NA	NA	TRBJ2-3	CASSYQGGRDDTQYF	TGTGCCAGCAGTTACCAGGGTGGGCGCGATGATACGCAGTATTTT
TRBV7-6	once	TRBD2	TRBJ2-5	CASSLELAGNQETQYF	TGTGCCAGCAGCTTAGAGCTAGCGGGGAACCAAGAGACCCAGTACTTC
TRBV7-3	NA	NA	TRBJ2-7	CASSPGPTYEQYF	TGTGCCAGCAGCCCGGGACCCACCTACGAGCAGTACTTC
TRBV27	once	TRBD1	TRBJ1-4	CASSPYTGGAGHEKLFF	TGTGCCAGCAGTCCCTATACAGGGGGCGCCGGACATGAAAAACTGTTTTTT
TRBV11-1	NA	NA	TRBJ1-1	CASSWGDYSTEAFF	TGTGCCAGCAGCTGGGGGGACTACAGCACTGAAGCTTTCTTT
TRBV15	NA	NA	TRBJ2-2	CATGRVDTGELFF	TGTGCCACCGGAAGGGTCGACACCGGGGAGCTGTTTTTT
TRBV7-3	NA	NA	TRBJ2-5	CASSSGPEETQYF	TGTGCCAGCAGCTCCGGACCTGAAGAGACCCAGTACTTC
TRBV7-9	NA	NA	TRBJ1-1	CASRSTAAAEAFF	TGTGCCAGCAGATCAACGGCGGCAGCTGAAGCTTTCTTT
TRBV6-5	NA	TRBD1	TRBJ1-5	CASSHRGTGDQPQHF	TGTGCCAGCAGTCATCGCGGGACAGGGGATCAGCCCCAGCATTTT
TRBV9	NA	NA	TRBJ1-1	CASTGMSGKNTEAFF	TGTGCCAGCACCGGGATGTCAGGGAAGAACACTGAAGCTTTCTTT
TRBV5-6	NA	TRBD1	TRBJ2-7	CASSLKGTEVSYEQYF	TGTGCCAGCAGCCTAAAGGGGACAGAAGTATCCTACGAGCAGTACTTC
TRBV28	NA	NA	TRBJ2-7	CASSPPGRGEQYF	TGTGCCAGCAGCCCCCCAGGCCGTGGAGAGCAGTACTTC
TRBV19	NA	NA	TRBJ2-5	CASGSRYQETQYF	TGTGCCAGTGGAAGCAGGTATCAAGAGACCCAGTACTTC
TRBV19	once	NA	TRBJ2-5	CASRILNRGFQETQYF	TGTGCCAGTAGGATCTTAAATAGGGGGTTCCAAGAGACCCAGTACTTC
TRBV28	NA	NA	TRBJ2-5	CASSLPHQETQYF	TGTGCCAGCAGTCTCCCCCACCAAGAGACCCAGTACTTC
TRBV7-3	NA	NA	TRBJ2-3	CASSLTSGNTDTQYF	TGTGCCAGCAGCTTAACCAGCGGAAACACAGATACGCAGTATTTT
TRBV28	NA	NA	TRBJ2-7	CASSWTDSSSYEQYF	TGTGCCAGCAGTTGGACCGACTCGAGCTCCTACGAGCAGTACTTC
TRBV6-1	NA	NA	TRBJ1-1	CASTIRSLNTEAFF	TGTGCCAGCACCATAAGGAGTCTGAACACTGAAGCTTTCTTT
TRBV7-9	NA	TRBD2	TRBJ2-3	CASSSPTSGVTDTQYF	TGTGCCAGCAGCTCTCCTACTAGCGGGGTAACAGATACGCAGTATTTT
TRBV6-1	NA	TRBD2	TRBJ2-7	CASRGALAGVSEQYF	TGTGCCAGCCGGGGGGCACTAGCGGGAGTGTCCGAGCAGTACTTC